Shown below are 12 T cell receptor beta chains from a single sample sequenced in a study of long-term antiretroviral therapy in people with HIV. Runs used v3.0 of the immunoSEQ assay and were done at survey level. Sequenced by immunoSEQ multiplex PCR; TCRdb stores in-frame clones only, minus some. Of 15,000 or so clones in the sample, about four fifths were seen once. This specimen was unsorted PBMCs, taken at the start of antiretroviral therapy. These receptors came from a man aged 25 to 40 with HIV.

The rearrangement joins TRBV2 to TRBJ2-7; the D gene is possibly TRBD1 (5 bases). The V gene lost 3 bases and the J gene lost 3 bases, with 15 bases spanning the gap. CDR1 and CDR2 from the germline V gene are SNHLY and FYNNEI. The CDR3 loop spans 15 amino acids. CDR3 DNA sequence: TGTGCCAGCAGTGAGGGGCAGGGCGGTTTCTACGAGCAGTACTTC. The encoded protein is CASSEGQGGFYEQYF.

There are a few counts of this clone. V and J are TRBV14 and TRBJ2-2, with D perhaps matching TRBD1 (6 bases). Germline CDR1 SGHDN, CDR2 FVKESK. This CDR3 contains 14 residues. V lost 3 bases and J lost 7, with 12 bases in between. CDR3 residues: CASSQNRDIGELFF. In DNA form, the CDR3 reads TGTGCCAGCAGCCAGAACAGGGATATCGGGGAGCTGTTTTTT. Together with reference TRBV14 and TRBJ2-2, the CDR3 gives the full variable domain: EAGVTQFPSHSVIEKGQTVTLRCDPISGHDNLYWYRRVMGKEIKFLLHFVKESKQDESGMPNNRFLAERTGGTYSTLKVQPAELEDSGVYFCASSQNRDIGELFFGEGSRLTVL.

The J gene is TRBJ1-1, the V gene TRBV30; unclear D gene. The CDR3 runs to 13 residues. The V gene's germline CDR1 is GTSNPN and CDR2 SVGIG (reference sequence). V was cut by 3 bases and J by 1 base, with 9 bases left in between. The DNA for the CDR3 is TGTGCCTGGAGACCAGGTCAGAACACTGAAGCTTTCTTT. Residues: CAWRPGQNTEAFF.

V gene TRBV5-6 combines with J gene TRBJ2-6, with 9 bases identical to TRBD1. CDR3 size: 16 residues. The V and J ends lost 4 bases and 2 bases, in that order; junction bases with no gene match: 4. Germline loops: CDR1 SGHDT, CDR2 YYEEEE. The CDR3 nucleotides read TGTGCCAGCAGCCGGACAGGGGAGACTGGGGCCAACGTCCTGACTTTC. Protein sequence: CASSRTGETGANVLTF.

J is TRBJ2-5 and V is TRBV5-1; D tentatively reads TRBD1 or TRBD2 (5 bases each). Germline CDR1 is SGHRS and CDR2 is YFSETQ. The CDR3 totals 16 residues. Trimming took 4 bases from V and 4 from J, leaving 20 bases between them. The CDR3: CASSQGLRTEGETQYF. The CDR3 coding sequence is TGCGCCAGCAGCCAGGGTTTGCGGACCGAGGGAGAGACCCAGTACTTC. The full variable domain, with the rest looked up from reference TRBV5-1 and TRBJ2-5, is KAGVTQTPRYLIKTRGQQVTLSCSPISGHRSVSWYQQTPGQGLQFLFEYFSETQRNKGNFPGRFSGRQFSNSRSEMNVSTLELGDSALYLCASSQGLRTEGETQYFGPGTRLLVL.

J is TRBJ1-6 and V is TRBV30, with D possibly TRBD1 on 5 matching bases. The CDR3 runs 15 residues. CDR1 is GTSNPN and CDR2 is SVGIG in the germline V gene (reference sequence). V was cut by 1 base and J by 9 bases, with 16 bases left in between. The CDR3 DNA sequence: TGTGCCTGGAGTGACCCCACGCGCGGGGGTTCACCCCTCCACTTT. This sequence encodes CAWSDPTRGGSPLHF.

The chain links TRBV19 to TRBJ2-1; 12 bases map to TRBD2. The length of the CDR3 is 15 residues. Germline V gives CDR1 LNHDA, CDR2 SQIVND (reference sequence). V shed 1 base and J 6 bases; nucleotides not matched to a gene: 1. The CDR3 reads CASSIVGLAGNEQFF. For the CDR3, the DNA is TGTGCCAGTAGTATAGTGGGACTAGCGGGCAATGAGCAGTTCTTC.

This chain connects TRBV21-1 to TRBJ2-7. TRBV21-1 is a listed pseudogene. CDR3 length: 14 residues. CDR3 coding DNA: TGTGCCAGCAGCCCCCGGGACCCATTCTACGAGCAGTACTTC. As protein: CASSPRDPFYEQYF.

The chain carries TRBV28 and TRBJ1-2; TRBD1 agrees at 7 bases. Germline V gene lookup returns CDR1 MDHEN and CDR2 SYDVKM. The J segment lost 1 base and the V segment lost 6 bases, leaving 8 bases of the junction unmatched. This CDR3 has 15 residues. Here the CDR3 DNA reads TGTGCCAGCAGCGCCGACAGGGTTCTTAACTATGGCTACACCTTC. It encodes CASSADRVLNYGYTF.

The rearrangement links TRBV4-3 to TRBJ1-2; D gene unclear. The V end lost 2 bases, the J end lost 4 bases, and 11 bases lay between the germline ends. Germline CDR1 LGHNA, CDR2 YSLEER. The CDR3 runs to 14 residues. The CDR3 DNA sequence: TGCGCCAGCAGCCAAAAAAGGCGGATCTATGGCTACACCTTC. This encodes CASSQKRRIYGYTF.

This rearrangement joins TRBV10-3 to TRBJ2-3, with TRBD2 matching 8 bases. Germline V gives CDR1 ENHRY, CDR2 SYGVKD. The CDR3 extends over 14 amino acids. Germline trimming cut 6 bases from V and 1 base from J; bases unmatched to any gene: 3. The CDR3 reads CAIRGAGGTDTQYF. CDR3 DNA sequence: TGTGCCATCAGAGGAGCGGGAGGCACAGATACGCAGTATTTT.

V gene TRBV19 combines with J gene TRBJ2-7; D gene uncertain. This CDR3 is built from 12 residues. In germline, CDR1 is LNHDA, CDR2 SQIVND (reference sequence). Trimming removed 5 bases from V and 4 bases from J, with 9 bases in between. The chain's CDR3 is CASSSDGYEQYF. The CDR3 nucleotides are TGTGCCAGTAGTTCGGACGGATACGAGCAGTACTTC.